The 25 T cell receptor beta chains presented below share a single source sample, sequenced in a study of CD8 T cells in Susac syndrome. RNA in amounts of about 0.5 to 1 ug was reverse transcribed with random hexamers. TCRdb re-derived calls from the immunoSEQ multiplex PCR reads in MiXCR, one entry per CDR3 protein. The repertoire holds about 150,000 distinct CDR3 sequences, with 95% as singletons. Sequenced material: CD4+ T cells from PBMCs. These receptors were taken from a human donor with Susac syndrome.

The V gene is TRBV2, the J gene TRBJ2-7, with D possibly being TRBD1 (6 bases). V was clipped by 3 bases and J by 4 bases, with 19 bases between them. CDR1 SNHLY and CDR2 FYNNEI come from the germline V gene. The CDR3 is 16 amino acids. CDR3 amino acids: CASSETRQARGYEQYF. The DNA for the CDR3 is TGTGCCAGCAGTGAGACCAGACAGGCTAGAGGGTACGAGCAGTACTTC.

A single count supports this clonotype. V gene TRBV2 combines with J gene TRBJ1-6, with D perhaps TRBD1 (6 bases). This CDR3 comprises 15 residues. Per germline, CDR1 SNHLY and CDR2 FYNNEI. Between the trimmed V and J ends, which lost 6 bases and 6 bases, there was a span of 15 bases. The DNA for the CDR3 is TGTGCCAGCAGAAAGACAGGAATTAGTAATTCACCCCTCCACTTT. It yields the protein CASRKTGISNSPLHF.

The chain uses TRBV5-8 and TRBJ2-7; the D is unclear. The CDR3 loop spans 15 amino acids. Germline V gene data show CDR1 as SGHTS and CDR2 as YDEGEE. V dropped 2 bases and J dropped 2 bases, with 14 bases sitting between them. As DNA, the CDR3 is TGTGCCAGCAGCTTTGTAATTAGCTCCACCTACGAGCAGTACTTC. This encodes CASSFVISSTYEQYF.

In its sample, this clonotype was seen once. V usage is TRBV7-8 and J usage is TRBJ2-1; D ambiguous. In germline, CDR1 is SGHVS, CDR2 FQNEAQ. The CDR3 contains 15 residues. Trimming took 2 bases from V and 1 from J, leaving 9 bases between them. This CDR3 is CASSLTSESYNEQFF. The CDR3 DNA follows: TGTGCCAGCAGCTTAACCAGCGAGTCCTACAATGAGCAGTTCTTC.

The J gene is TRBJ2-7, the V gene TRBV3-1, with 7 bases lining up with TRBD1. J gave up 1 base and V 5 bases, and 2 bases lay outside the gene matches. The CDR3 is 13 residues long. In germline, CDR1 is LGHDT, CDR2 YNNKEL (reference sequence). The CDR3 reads CASSKTGSYEQYF. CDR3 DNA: TGTGCCAGCAGCAAGACAGGGTCCTACGAGCAGTACTTC.

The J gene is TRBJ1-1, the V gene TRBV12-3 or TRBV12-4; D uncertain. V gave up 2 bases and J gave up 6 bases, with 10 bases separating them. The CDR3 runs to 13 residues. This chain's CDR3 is CASSLSGGAEAFF. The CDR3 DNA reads TGTGCCAGCAGTTTAAGCGGCGGAGCTGAAGCTTTCTTT.

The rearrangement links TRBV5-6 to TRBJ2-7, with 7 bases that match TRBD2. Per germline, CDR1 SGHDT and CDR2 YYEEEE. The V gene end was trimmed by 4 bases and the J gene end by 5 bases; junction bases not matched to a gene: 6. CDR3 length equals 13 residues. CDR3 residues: CASSPYGGNEQYF. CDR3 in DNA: TGTGCCAGCAGCCCCTACGGGGGGAACGAGCAGTACTTC.

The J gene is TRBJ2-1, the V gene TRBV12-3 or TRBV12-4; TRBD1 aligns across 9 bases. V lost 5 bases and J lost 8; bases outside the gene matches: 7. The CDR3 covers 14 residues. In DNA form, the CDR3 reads TGTGCCAGCAGTCCAAACAGGGGGCGTGATGAGCAGTTCTTC. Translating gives CASSPNRGRDEQFF.

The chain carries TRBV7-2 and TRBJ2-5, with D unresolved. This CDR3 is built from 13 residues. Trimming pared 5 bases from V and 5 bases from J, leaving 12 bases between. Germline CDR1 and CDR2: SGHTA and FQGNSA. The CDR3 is CASSLDEWETQYF. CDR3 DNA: TGTGCCAGCAGCCTCGACGAGTGGGAGACCCAGTACTTC.

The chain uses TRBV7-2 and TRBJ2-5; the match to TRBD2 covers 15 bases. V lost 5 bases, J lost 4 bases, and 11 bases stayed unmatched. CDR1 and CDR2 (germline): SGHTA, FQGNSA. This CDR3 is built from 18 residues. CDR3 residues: CASSVGGTSGGLRETQYF. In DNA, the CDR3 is TGTGCCAGCAGCGTCGGAGGGACTAGCGGGGGGCTCCGAGAGACCCAGTACTTC.

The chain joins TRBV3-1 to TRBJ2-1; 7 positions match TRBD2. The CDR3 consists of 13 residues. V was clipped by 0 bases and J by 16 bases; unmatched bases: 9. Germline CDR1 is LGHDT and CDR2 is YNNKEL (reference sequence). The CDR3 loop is CASSQETSGVRFF. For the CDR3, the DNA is TGTGCCAGCAGCCAAGAGACGAGCGGGGTGAGATTCTTC.

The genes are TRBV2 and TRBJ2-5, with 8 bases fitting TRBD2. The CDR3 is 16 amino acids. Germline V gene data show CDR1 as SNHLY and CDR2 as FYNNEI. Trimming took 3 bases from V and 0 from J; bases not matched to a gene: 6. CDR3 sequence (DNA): TGTGCCAGCAGTGATAGGCGGGGGGTCCACCAAGAGACCCAGTACTTC. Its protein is CASSDRRGVHQETQYF.

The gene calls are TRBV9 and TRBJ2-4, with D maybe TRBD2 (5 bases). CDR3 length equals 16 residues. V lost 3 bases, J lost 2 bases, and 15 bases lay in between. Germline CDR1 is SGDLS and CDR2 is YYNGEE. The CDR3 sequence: CASSAGGWNPKNIQYF. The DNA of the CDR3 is TGTGCCAGCAGCGCCGGAGGATGGAACCCCAAAAACATTCAGTACTTC.

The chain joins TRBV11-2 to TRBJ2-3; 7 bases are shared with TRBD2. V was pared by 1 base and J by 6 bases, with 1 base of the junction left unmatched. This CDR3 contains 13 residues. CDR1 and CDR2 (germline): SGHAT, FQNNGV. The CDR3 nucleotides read TGTGCCAGCAGCTTAGTGGGAGGGGATACGCAGTATTTT. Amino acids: CASSLVGGDTQYF.

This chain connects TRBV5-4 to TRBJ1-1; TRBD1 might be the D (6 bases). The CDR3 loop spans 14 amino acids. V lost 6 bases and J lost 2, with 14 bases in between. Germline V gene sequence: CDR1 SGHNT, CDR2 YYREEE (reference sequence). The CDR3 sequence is CASTLGQTNTEAFF. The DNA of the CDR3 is TGTGCCAGCACCCTGGGACAAACAAACACTGAAGCTTTCTTT.

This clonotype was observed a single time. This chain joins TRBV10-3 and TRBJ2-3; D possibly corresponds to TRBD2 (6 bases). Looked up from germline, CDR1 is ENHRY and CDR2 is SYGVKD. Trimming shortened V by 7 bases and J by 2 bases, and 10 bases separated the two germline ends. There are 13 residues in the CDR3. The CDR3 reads CAIMRGLTDTQYF. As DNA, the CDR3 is TGTGCCATCATGCGGGGCCTCACAGATACGCAGTATTTT.

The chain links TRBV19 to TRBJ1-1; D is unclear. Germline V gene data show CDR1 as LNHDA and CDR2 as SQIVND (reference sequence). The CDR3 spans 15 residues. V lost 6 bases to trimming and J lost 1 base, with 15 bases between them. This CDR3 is CASRMVGLENTEAFF. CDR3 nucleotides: TGTGCCAGTAGGATGGTAGGGCTTGAGAACACTGAAGCTTTCTTT. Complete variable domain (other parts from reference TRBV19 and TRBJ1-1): DGGITQSPKYLFRKEGQNVTLSCEQNLNHDAMYWYRQDPGQGLRLIYYSQIVNDFQKGDIAEGYSVSREKKESFPLTVTSAQKNPTAFYLCASRMVGLENTEAFFGQGTRLTVV.

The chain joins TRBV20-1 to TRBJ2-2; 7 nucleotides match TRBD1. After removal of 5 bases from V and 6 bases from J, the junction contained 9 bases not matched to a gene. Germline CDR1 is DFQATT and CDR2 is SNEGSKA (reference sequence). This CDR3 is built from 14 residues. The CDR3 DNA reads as TGCAGTGCTTTAGACAGGGAAAGGGCCGGGGAGCTGTTTTTT. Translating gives CSALDRERAGELFF.

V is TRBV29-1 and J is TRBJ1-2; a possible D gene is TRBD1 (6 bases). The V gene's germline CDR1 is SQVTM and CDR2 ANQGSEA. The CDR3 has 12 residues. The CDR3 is CTLQGVEDGYTF. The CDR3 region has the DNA TGCACCCTACAGGGAGTTGAGGATGGCTACACCTTC.

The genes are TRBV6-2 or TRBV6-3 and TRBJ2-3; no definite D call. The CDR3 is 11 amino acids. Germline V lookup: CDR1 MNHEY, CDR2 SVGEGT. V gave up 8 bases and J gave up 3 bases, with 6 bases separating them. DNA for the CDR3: TGTGCCAGCGCCGGGACAGATACGCAGTATTTT. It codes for CASAGTDTQYF.

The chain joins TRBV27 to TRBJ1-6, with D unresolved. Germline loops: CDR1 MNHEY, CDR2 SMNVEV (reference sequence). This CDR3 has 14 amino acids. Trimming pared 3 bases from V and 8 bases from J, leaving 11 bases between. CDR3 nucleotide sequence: TGTGCCAGCAGTTTCGAAGGAACCCATTCACCCCTCCACTTT. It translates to CASSFEGTHSPLHF.

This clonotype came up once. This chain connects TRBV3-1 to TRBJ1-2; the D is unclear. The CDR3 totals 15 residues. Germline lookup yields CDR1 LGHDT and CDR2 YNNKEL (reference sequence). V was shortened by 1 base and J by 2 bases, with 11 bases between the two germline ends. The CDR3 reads CASSQAPIVNYGYTF. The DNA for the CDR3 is TGTGCCAGCAGCCAAGCCCCCATCGTGAACTATGGCTACACCTTC.

In nucleotides, the CDR3 is TGCGCCAGCAGCCAAGAGTGGGGGTTAGGTTGGACAGCCGACTTCTACGAGCAGTACTTC. Translation gives CASSQEWGLGWTADFYEQYF. This chain joins TRBV4-3 and TRBJ2-7; D perhaps matches TRBD1 (6 bases). Trimming removed 0 bases at V and 3 bases at J, with 27 bases between. The V gene's germline CDR1 is LGHNA and CDR2 YSLEER. The CDR3 loop spans 20 amino acids.

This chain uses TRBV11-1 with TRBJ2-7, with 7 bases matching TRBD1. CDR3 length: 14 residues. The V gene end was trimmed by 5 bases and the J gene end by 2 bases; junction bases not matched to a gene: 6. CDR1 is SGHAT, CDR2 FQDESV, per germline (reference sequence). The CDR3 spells CASSRNRGTYEQYF. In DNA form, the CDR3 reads TGTGCCAGCAGCAGGAACAGGGGCACCTACGAGCAGTACTTC.

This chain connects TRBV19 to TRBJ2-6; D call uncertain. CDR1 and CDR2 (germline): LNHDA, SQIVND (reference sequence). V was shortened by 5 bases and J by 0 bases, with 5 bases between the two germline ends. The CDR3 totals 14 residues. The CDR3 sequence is CASSADSGANVLTF. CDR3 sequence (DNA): TGTGCCAGTAGTGCGGACTCTGGGGCCAACGTCCTGACTTTC. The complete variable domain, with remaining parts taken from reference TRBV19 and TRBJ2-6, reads DGGITQSPKYLFRKEGQNVTLSCEQNLNHDAMYWYRQDPGQGLRLIYYSQIVNDFQKGDIAEGYSVSREKKESFPLTVTSAQKNPTAFYLCASSADSGANVLTFGAGSRLTVL.